This T cell receptor (beta chain) originates from a study of prognosis after radiotherapy for stage I lung cancer. This clonotype was observed many times. The germline CDR1 and CDR2 sequences are LGHDT and YNNKEL (reference sequence). CDR3 length: 15 residues. The germline V and J ends were trimmed by 1 base and 6 bases, with 15 bases remaining between them. Using two-round multiplex PCR, the authors amplified TCR beta CDR3 from genomic DNA. Round-one PCR had primers specific to each TRBV and TRBJ gene. TCRdb called the multiplex PCR reads again in MiXCR, with one record for every CDR3 protein. Among roughly 30,000 distinct CDR3 sequences, about 32% were seen once, and the ten largest hold less than 30%.

This receptor was obtained from a donor over 45 with non-small cell lung cancer. This specimen consisted of PBMCs, obtained before or after stereotactic body radiation therapy (not recorded which). The chain is built from TRBV3-1 and TRBJ1-2, with D tentatively TRBD1 (5 bases). This CDR3 is CASSQGDSRTHGYTF. As DNA, the CDR3 is TGTGCCAGCAGCCAAGGAGACAGCCGAACGCATGGCTACACCTTC. The full variable domain, its missing parts supplied by reference TRBV3-1 and TRBJ1-2, is DTAVSQTPKYLVTQMGNDKSIKCEQNLGHDTMYWYKQDSKKFLKIMFSYNNKELIINETVPNRFSPKSPDKAHLNLHINSLELGDSAVYFCASSQGDSRTHGYTFGSGTRLTVV.